Below, 18 T cell receptor beta chains from the same sample are listed, as sequenced in a study of blood T cell repertoires in COVID-19. Measured with immunoSEQ multiplex PCR; TCRdb has only the in-frame clones, and not every one. The table records roughly 80,000 clones, 70% to 90% of them present only once. The sample was peripheral blood. The receptor source for this set is a man at least 80 years old in a cohort sampled during active COVID-19.

This clone was recorded a few times. The chain links TRBV7-2 to TRBJ2-1; 9 bases line up with TRBD1. The germline V gene encodes CDR1 SGHTA and CDR2 FQGNSA. This CDR3 region has 15 residues. Unmatched junction bases numbered 8, after V lost 5 bases and J lost 6 bases. The CDR3 loop reads CASSMGGQGFNEQFF. In DNA, the CDR3 is TGTGCCAGCAGCATGGGGGGACAGGGTTTCAATGAGCAGTTCTTC.

The chain combines TRBV5-1 with TRBJ2-7, with D maybe TRBD1 (5 bases). Per the germline V gene, CDR1 is SGHRS and CDR2 is YFSETQ. Trimming pared 1 base from V and 2 bases from J, leaving 10 bases between. The length of the CDR3 is 14 residues. The DNA of the CDR3 is TGCGCCAGCAGCTTGACAGGCCCAACCTACGAGCAGTACTTC. Its translation is CASSLTGPTYEQYF. The whole variable domain, filled in from reference TRBV5-1 and TRBJ2-7, reads KAGVTQTPRYLIKTRGQQVTLSCSPISGHRSVSWYQQTPGQGLQFLFEYFSETQRNKGNFPGRFSGRQFSNSRSEMNVSTLELGDSALYLCASSLTGPTYEQYFGPGTRLTVT.

A remark on this clone: One junction end disagrees with the germline gene, perhaps due to a read error. J is TRBJ2-2 and V is TRBV24-1, with TRBD1 as a possible D gene (5 bases). Germline V lookup: CDR1 KGHDR, CDR2 SFDVKD. The length of the CDR3 is 13 residues. CDR3 protein: CATSGRGSGELFF. In DNA form, the CDR3 reads TGTGCCACCAGTGGAAGGGGATCCGGAGAGCTGTTTTTT.

V gene TRBV5-5 combines with J gene TRBJ1-2; the match to TRBD1 covers 7 bases. Germline-derived CDR1 and CDR2 are SGHKS and YYEKEE (reference sequence). The CDR3 contains 12 residues. Trimming took 0 bases from V and 7 from J; bases not matched to a gene: 0. The CDR3 region has the DNA TGTGCCAGCAGCTTGGAGGGGGCTGGCTACACCTTC. This sequence encodes CASSLEGAGYTF.

The chain is built from TRBV20-1 and TRBJ1-1, with unresolved D. The germline V gene encodes CDR1 DFQATT and CDR2 SNEGSKA (reference sequence). This CDR3 has 11 amino acids. Between the trimmed V and J ends, which lost 2 bases and 1 base, there was a span of 2 bases. CDR3 sequence reads: CSARRNTEAFF. The CDR3 nucleotides are TGCAGTGCTAGACGGAACACTGAAGCTTTCTTT.

The CDR3: CASSLQAYGYTF. CDR3 DNA sequence: TGTGCCAGCAGTTTACAGGCCTATGGCTACACCTTC. The V call is TRBV12-3 or TRBV12-4, the J call TRBJ1-2; D unresolved. The CDR3 runs 12 residues. Trimming shortened V by 2 bases and J by 4 bases, and 5 bases separated the two germline ends.

The chain is built from TRBV18 and TRBJ1-2; a weak D match, TRBD1 (6 bases). Trimming removed 1 base from V and 0 bases from J, with 12 bases in between. Germline V gives CDR1 KGHSH, CDR2 LQKENI. The CDR3 has 16 amino acids. CDR3 residues: CASSPLGQRPNYGYTF. The CDR3 region has the DNA TGTGCCAGCTCACCACTAGGACAGCGACCTAACTATGGCTACACCTTC. The variable domain in full, completed from reference TRBV18 and TRBJ1-2, reads NAGVMQNPRHLVRRRGQEARLRCSPMKGHSHVYWYRQLPEEGLKFMVYLQKENIIDESGMPKERFSAEFPKEGPSILRIQQVVRGDSAAYFCASSPLGQRPNYGYTFGSGTRLTVV.

The chain carries TRBV6-6 and TRBJ2-2; D is possibly TRBD2 (6 bases). The length of the CDR3 is 14 residues. The germline gives CDR1 MNHNY, CDR2 SVGAGI (reference sequence). V lost 5 bases to trimming and J lost 1 base, with 8 bases between them. The CDR3 spells CASSPRGNTGELFF. CDR3 nucleotides: TGTGCCAGCAGTCCGCGGGGGAACACCGGGGAGCTGTTTTTT.

The CDR3: CASSSSLAGGPNEQFF. CDR3 sequence (DNA): TGTGCCAGCAGTTCCTCACTAGCGGGGGGGCCCAATGAGCAGTTCTTC. This chain uses TRBV6-6 with TRBJ2-1; 13 bases map to TRBD2. The V segment lost 4 bases and the J segment 6 bases; nucleotides outside the gene matches: 6. Germline loops: CDR1 MNHNY, CDR2 SVGAGI (reference sequence). CDR3 length equals 16 residues.

The rearrangement links TRBV28 to TRBJ2-2; D perhaps matches TRBD1 (5 bases). The CDR3 is made up of 14 amino acids. V lost 7 bases, J lost 0 bases, and 9 bases lay in between. The germline gives CDR1 MDHEN, CDR2 SYDVKM. CDR3 in DNA: TGTGCCAGCACCCTGACAGCGAACACCGGGGAGCTGTTTTTT. Translating gives CASTLTANTGELFF.

The J gene is TRBJ2-1, the V gene TRBV2; tentatively, D is TRBD2 (5 bases). Trimming removed 1 base at V and 0 bases at J, with 7 bases between. The CDR3 is made up of 15 amino acids. Looked up from germline, CDR1 is SNHLY and CDR2 is FYNNEI. The DNA of the CDR3 is TGTGCCAGCAGTGAAGAACGGGGCTCCTACAATGAGCAGTTCTTC. It is translated as CASSEERGSYNEQFF.

V is TRBV15 and J is TRBJ2-3, with D possibly being TRBD1 (6 bases). CDR3 size: 14 residues. The V and J ends lost 10 bases and 2 bases respectively, with 16 bases between them. Germline V gene data show CDR1 as LNHNV and CDR2 as YYDKDF (reference sequence). The CDR3 spells CAIRGQLFTDTQYF. In nucleotides, the CDR3 is TGTGCCATCAGGGGCCAGCTCTTCACAGATACGCAGTATTTT.

This rearrangement joins TRBV28 to TRBJ2-7; D call uncertain. V was cut by 6 bases and J by 0 bases, with 9 bases left in between. The germline V gene encodes CDR1 MDHEN and CDR2 SYDVKM. This CDR3 comprises 13 residues. Here the CDR3 reads CASSSTGSYEQYV. The CDR3 coding sequence is TGTGCCAGCAGCTCGACGGGCTCCTACGAGCAGTACGTC.

The genes are TRBV19 and TRBJ1-3; D uncertain. The CDR3 has 15 residues. Trimming removed 4 bases at V and 0 bases at J, with 10 bases between. Germline CDR1 is LNHDA and CDR2 is SQIVND (reference sequence). The CDR3 loop is CASSRAGGSGNTIYF. The CDR3 nucleotides are TGTGCCAGTAGTAGGGCCGGAGGCTCTGGAAACACCATATATTTT.

V gene TRBV6-5 combines with J gene TRBJ2-1, with 11 bases matching TRBD1. Germline V gives CDR1 MNHEY, CDR2 SVGAGI. Trimming cost V 4 bases and J 4 bases; bases outside gene matches: 3. The CDR3 contains 15 residues. The chain's CDR3 is CASSLDRGPYNEQFF. CDR3 bases: TGTGCCAGCAGTTTGGACAGGGGGCCATACAATGAGCAGTTCTTC.

The CDR3 DNA follows: TGTGCCAGCAGCTTAACCCTAGCGGGGGGCCTCGGCGATGAGCAGTTCTTC. Translating gives CASSLTLAGGLGDEQFF. The V call is TRBV7-3, the J call TRBJ2-1, with 11 bases matching TRBD2. The CDR3 is 17 residues long. After removal of 0 bases from V and 8 bases from J, the junction contained 9 bases not matched to a gene. Per germline, CDR1 SGHTA and CDR2 FQGTGA.

This rearrangement joins TRBV19 to TRBJ1-1, with 7 bases fitting TRBD1. CDR3 length equals 15 residues. Trimming removed 5 bases from V and 0 bases from J; junction bases left unmatched: 6. Per the germline V gene, CDR1 is LNHDA and CDR2 is SQIVND (reference sequence). CDR3 in DNA: TGTGCCAGTAGTGTCCGGGACAGATTGAACACTGAAGCTTTCTTT. As protein: CASSVRDRLNTEAFF.

This clone showed up just a few times. The chain couples TRBV7-8 to TRBJ1-1, with D perhaps TRBD1 (5 bases). Germline V gene lookup returns CDR1 SGHVS and CDR2 FQNEAQ. This CDR3 has 13 amino acids. V was trimmed by 5 bases and J by 4 bases, leaving 11 bases between them. The CDR3 DNA follows: TGTGCCAGCAGCAGACAGTCCGTCACTGAAGCTTTCTTT. Amino acids: CASSRQSVTEAFF.